The 29 T cell receptor beta chains listed next were all sequenced from one sample in a study of patients and donors after allogeneic stem cell transplantation. Via MiXCR, TCRdb re-called the RT-PCR reads, giving one row per CDR3 protein. The repertoire consists of under 200,000 distinct CDR3 sequences, with approximately 31% occurring once and the leading ten covering 3.2%. Sequencing was carried out using blood, either unsorted or a sorted T cell fraction (not recorded which). These receptors all stem from a human donor who was either an allogeneic HSCT recipient or a stem cell or donor lymphocyte infusion donor (not recorded which). It is not recorded whose cells these are; they may come from a transplant donor.

This clonotype was picked up many times. The J gene is TRBJ1-4, the V gene TRBV27, with 7 positions matching TRBD1. The trim removed 8 bases at V and 8 bases at J, leaving 8 bases unmatched. The CDR3 covers 13 residues. CDR1 is MNHEY, CDR2 SMNVEV, per germline (reference sequence). CDR3 protein: CASGGGAREKLFF. In DNA, the CDR3 is TGTGCCAGCGGAGGGGGCGCTAGGGAAAAACTGTTTTTT.

V gene TRBV6-2 or TRBV6-3 combines with J gene TRBJ2-7; 11 bases align to TRBD2. This CDR3 is built from 15 residues. V lost 8 bases to trimming and J lost 4 bases; unmatched junction nucleotides: 10. Germline V gives CDR1 MNHEY, CDR2 SVGEGT. In DNA form, the CDR3 reads TGTGCCAGCGCTCCGCCCGGGACTAGCGGATACGAGCAGTACTTC. This translates into CASAPPGTSGYEQYF.

The chain recombines TRBV3-1 with TRBJ2-7; 9 bases are shared with TRBD2. From germline, CDR1 is LGHDT and CDR2 YNNKEL (reference sequence). Trimming cost V 1 base and J 4 bases; bases outside gene matches: 8. The CDR3 runs 16 residues. In DNA, the CDR3 is TGTGCCAGCAGCCAAGCCTATTTTAGCGGGAGTTACGAGCAGTACTTC. Translation gives CASSQAYFSGSYEQYF.

In its sample, this clonotype was seen a few times. This rearrangement joins TRBV6-4 to TRBJ1-1; D not resolved. The CDR3 totals 17 residues. The V gene's germline CDR1 is MRHNA and CDR2 SNTAGT. V lost 2 bases to trimming and J lost 5 bases, with 21 bases between them. The CDR3 bases are TGTGCCAGCAGTGACCTCCGTTCAACTAGTAGCCAGACTGAAGCTTTCTTT. Protein sequence: CASSDLRSTSSQTEAFF.

The genes are TRBV28 and TRBJ2-3; TRBD2 matches 7 bases. Germline CDR1 is MDHEN and CDR2 is SYDVKM. This CDR3 region has 16 residues. The V and J ends lost 3 bases and 0 bases, in that order; junction bases with no gene match: 6. The CDR3 loop is CASSFRPGGSTDTQYF. The CDR3 DNA is TGTGCCAGCAGTTTTAGGCCGGGAGGTAGCACAGATACGCAGTATTTT.

In the case of this clonotype: This CDR3 is missing its conserved last phenylalanine or tryptophan, likely due to a read error. The DNA is left out, because the CDR3 cannot be placed on it with certainty; the CDR3 is given as TCRdb lists it. The chain carries TRBV21-1 and TRBJ2-7; the DNA was not compared with TRBD1, the D call given in the table. TRBV21-1 is flagged as a pseudogene. Inclusive of both ends, the CDR3 amounts to 9 amino acids. The chain's CDR3 is CASSRGRLI.

The chain combines TRBV3-1 with TRBJ2-3; TRBD1 matches 8 bases. Per germline, CDR1 LGHDT and CDR2 YNNKEL (reference sequence). V was clipped by 5 bases and J by 6 bases; unmatched bases: 4. CDR3 length: 13 residues. CDR3 bases: TGTGCCAGCAGCGACAGGGGTGGGGATACGCAGTATTTT. Translating it yields CASSDRGGDTQYF.

The genes are TRBV5-8 and TRBJ1-5, with D possibly being TRBD1 (5 bases). CDR1 is SGHTS and CDR2 is YDEGEE in the germline V gene. With 4 bases removed from V and 1 base from J, the gap between germline ends came to 12 bases. The length of the CDR3 is 15 residues. The CDR3 nucleotides read TGTGCCAGCAGCGCCAGGGTTTACAGCAATCAGCCCCAGCATTTT. It specifies CASSARVYSNQPQHF. Supplemented by reference TRBV5-8 and TRBJ1-5, the full variable domain reads EAGVTQSPTHLIKTRGQQATLRCSPISGHTSVYWYQQALGLGLQFLLWYDEGEERNRGNFPPRFSGRQFPNYSSELNVNALELEDSALYLCASSARVYSNQPQHFGDGTRLSIL.

The V and J genes are TRBV6-5 and TRBJ2-3; D might be TRBD1 (5 bases). This CDR3 spans 15 amino acids. Trimming stripped 2 bases from V and 0 bases from J, with 9 bases between. Germline V gives CDR1 MNHEY, CDR2 SVGAGI. The CDR3 region has the DNA TGTGCCAGCAGTTACCAGGGCCCTAGCACAGATACGCAGTATTTT. Its translation is CASSYQGPSTDTQYF.

The chain combines TRBV5-1 with TRBJ2-2; D is perhaps TRBD2 (6 bases). The V and J ends lost 0 bases and 2 bases respectively, with 8 bases between them. The CDR3 is 15 residues long. Germline assignment: CDR1 SGHRS and CDR2 YFSETQ. The CDR3 protein is CASSLGTTNTGELFF. CDR3 nucleotides: TGCGCCAGCAGCTTGGGGACTACCAACACCGGGGAGCTGTTTTTT.

V is TRBV7-2 and J is TRBJ2-4, with 9 bases fitting TRBD2. The junction had 5 bases not matched to a gene; V was cut back by 5 bases and J by 6 bases. Germline V gene sequence: CDR1 SGHTA, CDR2 FQGNSA. This CDR3 is built from 14 residues. The CDR3 loop is CASSPALAGNIQYF. The DNA for the CDR3 is TGTGCCAGCAGCCCAGCACTAGCGGGAAACATTCAGTACTTC.

V usage is TRBV6-5 and J usage is TRBJ2-3, with no clear D. The CDR3 extends over 15 amino acids. The germline CDR1 and CDR2 sequences are MNHEY and SVGAGI. V lost 2 bases, J lost 1 base, and 10 bases lay in between. CDR3: CASSYRAGRTDTQYF. DNA for the CDR3: TGTGCCAGCAGTTACCGGGCAGGACGCACAGATACGCAGTATTTT.

This chain joins TRBV6-2 or TRBV6-3 and TRBJ1-1; a weak D match, TRBD1 (5 bases). Germline lookup yields CDR1 MNHEY and CDR2 SVGEGT. V was clipped by 5 bases and J by 0 bases, with 10 bases between them. This CDR3 comprises 14 residues. This CDR3 is CASSPSRVNTEAFF. The CDR3 DNA reads TGTGCCAGCAGTCCGTCCAGGGTGAACACTGAAGCTTTCTTT.

There are a few counts of this clonotype. The rearrangement uses TRBV6-5 and TRBJ2-5; the match to TRBD2 covers 7 bases. The CDR3 loop spans 14 amino acids. J was trimmed by 4 bases and V by 2 bases; bases with no gene match: 4. Per the germline V gene, CDR1 is MNHEY and CDR2 is SVGAGI. The CDR3 reads CASSYGGGRETQYF. CDR3 coding DNA: TGTGCCAGCAGTTACGGGGGGGGGAGAGAGACCCAGTACTTC.

The chain uses TRBV24-1 and TRBJ1-4; D remains unclear. Germline V gives CDR1 KGHDR, CDR2 SFDVKD. This CDR3 has 9 amino acids. The V end lost 12 bases, the J end lost 13 bases, and 11 bases lay between the germline ends. The CDR3 reads CAAQELLFF. In DNA, the CDR3 is TGTGCCGCCCAAGAGTTACTGTTTTTT.

CDR3 coding DNA: TGTGCCAGCAGGAGGGGACAGCAAGAGACCCAGTACTTC. Its translation is CASRRGQQETQYF. The chain recombines TRBV7-2 with TRBJ2-5, with 7 bases aligning to TRBD1. The CDR3 extends over 13 amino acids. Germline V gene data show CDR1 as SGHTA and CDR2 as FQGNSA. Trimming cost V 6 bases and J 2 bases; bases outside gene matches: 3.

This chain joins TRBV29-1 and TRBJ1-5; no clear D. CDR3 length: 13 amino acids. Trimming took off 5 bases at V and 0 bases at J, with 8 bases between the two ends. Germline CDR1 and CDR2: SQVTM and ANQGSEA. DNA for the CDR3: TGCAGCGTTAGACTGAATAGCAATCAGCCCCAGCATTTT. Amino acids: CSVRLNSNQPQHF.

This chain joins TRBV18 and TRBJ1-2; a weak D match, TRBD1 (5 bases). This CDR3 spans 14 amino acids. Trimming took 3 bases from V and 6 from J, leaving 14 bases between them. Germline V gene data show CDR1 as KGHSH and CDR2 as LQKENI. The CDR3 bases are TGTGCCAGCTCACCCGGCACAGGTGTCCATGGCTACACCTTC. This encodes CASSPGTGVHGYTF.

The chain joins TRBV20-1 to TRBJ2-4, with TRBD1 matching 8 bases. V lost 7 bases, J lost 6 bases, and 8 bases stayed unmatched. The germline V gene has CDR1 DFQATT and CDR2 SNEGSKA (reference sequence). The CDR3 has 13 amino acids. The CDR3 reads CSVTPTGVNIQYF. The CDR3, as DNA: TGCAGTGTTACACCGACAGGGGTAAACATTCAGTACTTC.

This clonotype occurred many times. The gene calls are TRBV15 and TRBJ2-7; tentative D call: TRBD2 (6 bases). This CDR3 is 14 amino acids long. The V end was cut by 0 bases, the J end by 11 bases, with 17 bases between. In germline, CDR1 is LNHNV, CDR2 YYDKDF (reference sequence). CDR3 in amino acids: CATSRDRGGTQKYF. Written as DNA, the CDR3 is TGTGCCACCAGCAGAGATCGGGGCGGGACTCAGAAGTACTTC.

The rearrangement links TRBV28 to TRBJ2-3; D possibly matches TRBD1 or TRBD2 (6 bases each). The CDR3 extends over 15 amino acids. V lost 3 bases and J lost 4, with 14 bases in between. CDR1 and CDR2 (germline): MDHEN, SYDVKM. Here the CDR3 reads CASSFGGPLADTQYF. CDR3 coding DNA: TGTGCCAGCAGTTTTGGGGGGCCCCTCGCAGATACGCAGTATTTT.

The chain has TRBV12-3 or TRBV12-4 and TRBJ1-2; the D gene is possibly TRBD1 (6 bases). There are 13 residues in the CDR3. Trimming stripped 5 bases from V and 4 bases from J, with 11 bases between. CDR3 DNA: TGTGCCAGCAGTGGAGGGGGAATCTATGGCTACACCTTC. Translated: CASSGGGIYGYTF.

The chain links TRBV20-1 to TRBJ2-3, with TRBD2 as a possible D gene (6 bases). The CDR3 has 15 residues. With 3 bases removed from V and 3 bases from J, the gap between germline ends came to 16 bases. Germline CDR1 reads DFQATT; CDR2 reads SNEGSKA (reference sequence). Here the CDR3 reads CSARARRASTDTQYF. The DNA for the CDR3 is TGCAGTGCTAGGGCCCGGAGGGCCAGTACAGATACGCAGTATTTT.

The sample holds a few counts of this clonotype. The chain joins TRBV11-2 to TRBJ2-3; D unclear. Trimming cost V 5 bases and J 4 bases, with 16 bases left between them. This CDR3 region has 15 residues. Germline loops: CDR1 SGHAT, CDR2 FQNNGV. Here the CDR3 reads CASSDGRLLPDTQYF. The CDR3 DNA sequence: TGTGCCAGCAGCGACGGACGCCTACTCCCAGATACGCAGTATTTT.

This clonotype was recorded only once. The J gene is TRBJ2-3, the V gene TRBV4-3, with a weak D call TRBD1 (6 bases). This CDR3 is built from 16 residues. V was clipped by 1 base and J by 0 bases, with 11 bases between them. Germline CDR1 and CDR2: LGHNA and YSLEER. DNA for the CDR3: TGCGCCAGCAGCCAAGCGACAGGTTTGAGCACAGATACGCAGTATTTT. It codes for CASSQATGLSTDTQYF.

In its sample, this clonotype was seen a few times. V gene TRBV28 combines with J gene TRBJ2-1; TRBD2 is a possible D gene (6 bases). The ends were cut back, 6 bases at V and 9 bases at J, with 21 bases in the middle. The CDR3 loop spans 15 amino acids. Germline CDR1 is MDHEN and CDR2 is SYDVKM. The CDR3 coding sequence is TGTGCCAGCAGCACAGCCGGGACTGGACCAATTGAGCAGTTCTTC. Its protein is CASSTAGTGPIEQFF.

V gene TRBV3-1 combines with J gene TRBJ1-2; D may be TRBD1 (5 bases). The length of the CDR3 is 15 residues. Trimming pared 0 bases from V and 2 bases from J, leaving 10 bases between. CDR1 LGHDT and CDR2 YNNKEL come from the germline V gene (reference sequence). The CDR3 DNA follows: TGTGCCAGCAGCCAAGATACAGGTAGCAACTATGGCTACACCTTC. Protein: CASSQDTGSNYGYTF.

The chain links TRBV15 to TRBJ2-5; 7 bases map to TRBD2. CDR1 LNHNV and CDR2 YYDKDF come from the germline V gene (reference sequence). V shed 4 bases, J shed 0 bases, and the junction held 2 bases outside the gene matches. CDR3 size: 14 residues. CDR3 coding DNA: TGTGCCACCAGCACCGGGACTAACCAAGAGACCCAGTACTTC. It yields the protein CATSTGTNQETQYF. The full variable domain, rest sourced from reference TRBV15 and TRBJ2-5, is DAMVIQNPRYQVTQFGKPVTLSCSQTLNHNVMYWYQQKSSQAPKLLFHYYDKDFNNEADTPDNFQSRRPNTSFCFLDIRSPGLGDTAMYLCATSTGTNQETQYFGPGTRLLVL.

This clonotype was observed at least ten times. V usage is TRBV18 and J usage is TRBJ1-1; 9 bases match TRBD1. With V trimmed by 0 bases and J by 3 bases, 2 bases remained unmatched. Germline V gene sequence: CDR1 KGHSH, CDR2 LQKENI. CDR3 length equals 15 residues. The CDR3 sequence is CASSPPGQGYTEAFF. The CDR3 DNA reads TGTGCCAGCTCACCACCAGGACAGGGGTACACTGAAGCTTTCTTT.